The 9 T cell receptor beta chains below all came from one sample that was sequenced in a study of T-cell memory formation after mild COVID-19. TCRdb reprocessed the 5' RACE reads via MiXCR and lists one record per CDR3 protein. The sample lists hundreds of thousands of distinct CDR3 sequences; around 19% were seen once. Sequencing was done on a sample of PBMCs or a T cell subset sorted from them (not recorded which). Every receptor here comes from a man younger than 35 who had mild COVID-19 (a few samples of this study predate the infection). Cell type and time point are not known.

V usage is TRBV30 and J usage is TRBJ1-1; D gene ambiguous. Trimming pared 0 bases from V and 1 base from J, leaving 6 bases between. CDR1 and CDR2 (germline): GTSNPN, SVGIG (reference sequence). This CDR3 is built from 13 residues. The CDR3: CAWSVVQNTEAFF. The CDR3 DNA reads as TGTGCCTGGAGTGTGGTACAGAACACTGAAGCTTTCTTT.

This clonotype was recorded a few times. This chain connects TRBV5-1 to TRBJ2-5; a weak D match, TRBD2 (7 bases). Trimming left V 4 bases short and J 5 bases short, with 18 bases between. The CDR3 runs 15 residues. The germline V gene encodes CDR1 SGHRS and CDR2 YFSETQ. In DNA form, the CDR3 reads TGCGCCAGCAGCCCCGGAGGGGGGGCCGTGGAGACCCAGTACTTC. Translated: CASSPGGGAVETQYF.

This clonotype was detected a few times. The V and J genes are TRBV6-6 and TRBJ1-2; 10 bases agree with TRBD1. This CDR3 has 15 residues. The germline V gene has CDR1 MNHNY and CDR2 SVGAGI (reference sequence). The J segment lost 3 bases and the V segment lost 4 bases, leaving 5 bases of the junction unmatched. Here the CDR3 DNA reads TGTGCCAGCAGTTCTTTCGGGACAGGGGACTATGGCTACACCTTC. Protein sequence: CASSSFGTGDYGYTF.

There are a few counts of this clonotype. The rearrangement joins TRBV12-3 or TRBV12-4 to TRBJ1-1; no clear D. V lost 6 bases and J lost 4, with 12 bases in between. This CDR3 is 13 amino acids long. The CDR3 nucleotides are TGTGCCAGCAGCCCATCCTGGAGCACTGAAGCTTTCTTT. This encodes CASSPSWSTEAFF.

V and J are TRBV6-1 and TRBJ1-2; D gene ambiguous. The germline V gene encodes CDR1 MNHNS and CDR2 SASEGT. The ends were cut back, 11 bases at V and 2 bases at J, with 18 bases in the middle. CDR3 length: 14 residues. CDR3 in amino acids: CASGPREGNYGYTF. The CDR3 DNA sequence: TGTGCCTCCGGGCCGAGGGAAGGAAACTATGGCTACACCTTC.

The CDR3 bases are TGTGCCAGCAGCCGGGGGCTTTTTGAGGAGCAGTACGTC. It yields the protein CASSRGLFEEQYV. The gene calls are TRBV6-2 or TRBV6-3 and TRBJ2-7, with D perhaps matching TRBD1 or TRBD2 (6 bases each). This CDR3 is 13 amino acids long. Trimming stripped 6 bases from V and 7 bases from J, with 16 bases between. Germline loops: CDR1 MNHEY, CDR2 SVGEGT.

This clonotype was counted between two and nine times. The V gene is TRBV12-3 or TRBV12-4, the J gene TRBJ2-3; 8 bases align to TRBD2. J gave up 7 bases and V 6 bases, and 9 bases lay outside the gene matches. The CDR3 covers 14 residues. The CDR3 loop is CASRAGGVTHTQYF. CDR3 DNA sequence: TGTGCCAGCAGGGCGGGGGGCGTCACCCATACGCAGTATTTT.

This clonotype occurred many times. This CDR3 reads CASSPDSWIEQFF. The CDR3 coding sequence is TGCGCCAGCAGCCCAGACAGTTGGATTGAGCAGTTCTTC. The chain has TRBV5-1 and TRBJ2-1, with D perhaps matching TRBD1 (5 bases). The CDR3 loop spans 13 amino acids. The V gene's germline CDR1 is SGHRS and CDR2 YFSETQ. V dropped 4 bases and J dropped 9 bases, with 14 bases sitting between them. Together with reference TRBV5-1 and TRBJ2-1, the CDR3 gives the full variable domain: KAGVTQTPRYLIKTRGQQVTLSCSPISGHRSVSWYQQTPGQGLQFLFEYFSETQRNKGNFPGRFSGRQFSNSRSEMNVSTLELGDSALYLCASSPDSWIEQFFGPGTRLTVL.

This clonotype was detected once. The CDR3 loop is CASVKTSAYVYEQYF. The CDR3 DNA is TGTGCCAGCGTAAAAACCTCGGCGTATGTATACGAGCAGTACTTC. The chain has TRBV7-9 and TRBJ2-7; D unclear. V was pared by 8 bases and J by 4 bases, with 21 bases between. There are 15 residues in the CDR3. Germline values: CDR1 SEHNR, CDR2 FQNEAQ (reference sequence). Supplemented by reference TRBV7-9 and TRBJ2-7, the full variable domain reads DTGVSQNPRHKITKRGQNVTFRCDPISEHNRLYWYRQTLGQGPEFLTYFQNEAQLEKSRLLSDRFSAERPKGSFSTLEIQRTEQGDSAMYLCASVKTSAYVYEQYFGPGTRLTVT.